Listed below are T cell receptor beta chains from one sample, sequenced in a study of graft-versus-host responses after intestinal transplantation. These TCRs are of unknown antigen specificity. The repertoire was sequenced with immunoSEQ multiplex PCR; TCRdb's copy has only in-frame clones and lacks some. Of about 100,000 clones in the sample, roughly 87% were seen once. Here the sequenced sample was unstimulated CD4+ T cells sorted from spleen or lymph node cells, taken before transplant. Source of these receptors: a human donor who was the organ donor for an intestinal transplant. The CDR3 runs from the conserved cysteine through the conserved F or W. The order of the fields is V gene, CDR3 protein.

v_call: TRBV5-1
cdr3_aa: CASSARDKDYEQYF

v_call: TRBV29-1
cdr3_aa: CSVGAGSRGYEQYF

v_call: TRBV20-1
cdr3_aa: CSVGRNTEAFF

v_call: TRBV30
cdr3_aa: CAWSVKAIEQFF

v_call: TRBV13
cdr3_aa: CASSLARGQEFNSPLHF

v_call: TRBV5-1
cdr3_aa: CASSLGTGPLSYNSPLHF

v_call: TRBV29-1
cdr3_aa: CSVEAGQGALGELFF

v_call: TRBV10-1
cdr3_aa: CASSEQYNSPLHF

v_call: TRBV7-2
cdr3_aa: CASSLAEGQFYGYTF

v_call: TRBV11-2
cdr3_aa: CASSSGTRTEAFF

v_call: TRBV9
cdr3_aa: CASSVEDRGRSGYTF

v_call: TRBV18
cdr3_aa: CASSPERRTTEAFF

v_call: TRBV7-9
cdr3_aa: CATSISTYEQYF

v_call: TRBV10-3
cdr3_aa: CAISEGQGKRVSPLHF

v_call: TRBV18
cdr3_aa: CASSPDGQANEKLFF

v_call: TRBV7-2
cdr3_aa: CASSLNRGRANVLTF

v_call: TRBV15
cdr3_aa: CATRGGESYNEQFF

v_call: TRBV11-2
cdr3_aa: CASSLDRASGANTGELFF

v_call: TRBV5-1
cdr3_aa: CASSFPSGDTDTQYF

v_call: TRBV9
cdr3_aa: CASSAEGGIGSPLHF

v_call: TRBV10-3
cdr3_aa: CAIGARGVSGGVTDTQYF

v_call: TRBV27
cdr3_aa: CASSHGTSGGPDTQYF

v_call: TRBV30
cdr3_aa: CAWSLTGTGEQYF

v_call: TRBV7-2
cdr3_aa: CASSPGLAGGRDTQYF

v_call: TRBV28
cdr3_aa: CASSLPGGPTNEKLFF

v_call: TRBV30
cdr3_aa: CASSGLAGEETQYF

v_call: TRBV28
cdr3_aa: CARGALRFNEKLFF

v_call: TRBV6-1
cdr3_aa: CASSDRQRADTQYF